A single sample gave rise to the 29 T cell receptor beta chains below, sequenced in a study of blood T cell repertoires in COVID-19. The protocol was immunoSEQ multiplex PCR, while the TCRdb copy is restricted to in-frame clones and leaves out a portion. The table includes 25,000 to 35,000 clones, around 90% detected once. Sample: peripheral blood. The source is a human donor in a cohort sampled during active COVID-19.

As DNA, the CDR3 is TGCGCCAGCAGCCAAGCTTGGGGGGGGGAGATAGATACGCAGTATTTT. Protein: CASSQAWGGEIDTQYF. The chain joins TRBV4-1 to TRBJ2-3; 7 bases fit TRBD2. The V gene's germline CDR1 is MGHRA and CDR2 YSYEKL. This CDR3 region has 16 residues. J was trimmed by 5 bases and V by 1 base; bases with no gene match: 9.

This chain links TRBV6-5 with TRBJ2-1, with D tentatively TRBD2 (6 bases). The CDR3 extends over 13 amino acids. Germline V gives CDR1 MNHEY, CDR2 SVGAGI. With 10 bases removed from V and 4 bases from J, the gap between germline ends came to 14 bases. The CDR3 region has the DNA TGTGCCACCCTCCCGGGACTGTACAATGAGCAGTTCTTC. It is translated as CATLPGLYNEQFF.

The CDR3 is CASSMGRANYGYTF. For the CDR3, the DNA is TGTGCCAGCTCGATGGGGCGAGCTAACTATGGCTACACCTTC. The chain combines TRBV18 with TRBJ1-2, with D perhaps matching TRBD1 (5 bases). This CDR3 region has 14 residues. The germline V gene has CDR1 KGHSH and CDR2 LQKENI. Trimming stripped 6 bases from V and 0 bases from J, with 11 bases between.

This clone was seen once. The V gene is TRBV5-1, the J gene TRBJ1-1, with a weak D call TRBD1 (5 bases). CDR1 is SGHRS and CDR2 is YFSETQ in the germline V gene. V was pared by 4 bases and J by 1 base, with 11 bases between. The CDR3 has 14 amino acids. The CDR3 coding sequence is TGCGCCAGCAGCCTCGGCGGGGGGAACACTGAAGCTTTCTTT. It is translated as CASSLGGGNTEAFF.

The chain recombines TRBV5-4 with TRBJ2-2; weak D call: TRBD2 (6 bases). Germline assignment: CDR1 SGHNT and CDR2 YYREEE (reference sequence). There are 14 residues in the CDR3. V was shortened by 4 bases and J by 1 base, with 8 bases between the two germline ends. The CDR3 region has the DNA TGTGCCAGCAGCGCGGGACTGAACACCGGGGAGCTGTTTTTT. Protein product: CASSAGLNTGELFF.

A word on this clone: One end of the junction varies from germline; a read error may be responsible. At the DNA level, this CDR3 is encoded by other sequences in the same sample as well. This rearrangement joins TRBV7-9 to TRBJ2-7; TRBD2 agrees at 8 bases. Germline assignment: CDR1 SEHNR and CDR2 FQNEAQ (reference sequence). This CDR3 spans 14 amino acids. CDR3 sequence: CASSTGGVNYEQYF. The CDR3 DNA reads TGCGCCAGCAGCACGGGGGGGGTCAACTACGAGCAGTACTTC.

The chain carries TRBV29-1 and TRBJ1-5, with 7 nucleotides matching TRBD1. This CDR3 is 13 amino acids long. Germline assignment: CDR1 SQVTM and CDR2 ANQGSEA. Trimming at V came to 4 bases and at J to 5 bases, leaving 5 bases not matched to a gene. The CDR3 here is CSVGDRADQPQHF. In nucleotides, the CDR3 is TGCAGCGTTGGTGACAGGGCTGATCAGCCCCAGCATTTT.

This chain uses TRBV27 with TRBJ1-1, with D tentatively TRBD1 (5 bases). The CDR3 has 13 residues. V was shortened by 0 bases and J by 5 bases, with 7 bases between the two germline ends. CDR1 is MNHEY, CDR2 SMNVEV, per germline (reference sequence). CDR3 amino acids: CASSLSGGTEAFF. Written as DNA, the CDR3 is TGTGCCAGCAGTTTATCGGGGGGGACTGAAGCTTTCTTT.

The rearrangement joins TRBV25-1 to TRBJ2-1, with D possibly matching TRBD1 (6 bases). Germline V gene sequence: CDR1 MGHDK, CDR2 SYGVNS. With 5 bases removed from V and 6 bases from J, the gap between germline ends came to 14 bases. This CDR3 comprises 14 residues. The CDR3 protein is CASSLRSGVNEQFF. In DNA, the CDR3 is TGTGCCAGCAGTCTGCGCTCAGGGGTCAATGAGCAGTTCTTC.

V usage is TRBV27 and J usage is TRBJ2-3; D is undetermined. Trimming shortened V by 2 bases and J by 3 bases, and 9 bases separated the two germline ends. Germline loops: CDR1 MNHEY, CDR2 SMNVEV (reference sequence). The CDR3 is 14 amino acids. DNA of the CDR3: TGTGCCAGCAGTTTACGCGGCAGTACAGATACGCAGTATTTT. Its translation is CASSLRGSTDTQYF.

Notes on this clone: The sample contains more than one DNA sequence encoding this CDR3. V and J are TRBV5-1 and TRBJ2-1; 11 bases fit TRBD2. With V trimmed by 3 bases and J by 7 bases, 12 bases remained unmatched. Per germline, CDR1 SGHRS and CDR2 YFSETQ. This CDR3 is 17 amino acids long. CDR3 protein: CASSWALAGGGRNEQFF. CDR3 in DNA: TGCGCCAGCAGCTGGGCCCTAGCGGGGGGTGGCCGAAATGAGCAGTTCTTC.

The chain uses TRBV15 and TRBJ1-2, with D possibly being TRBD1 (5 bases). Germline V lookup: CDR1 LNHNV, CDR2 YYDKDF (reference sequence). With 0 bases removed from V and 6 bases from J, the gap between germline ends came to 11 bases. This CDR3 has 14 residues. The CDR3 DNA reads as TGTGCCACCAGCAGAGATCTCCAGGGAAATGGCTACACCTTC. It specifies CATSRDLQGNGYTF. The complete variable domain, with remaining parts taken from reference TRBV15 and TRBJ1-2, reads DAMVIQNPRYQVTQFGKPVTLSCSQTLNHNVMYWYQQKSSQAPKLLFHYYDKDFNNEADTPDNFQSRRPNTSFCFLDIRSPGLGDTAMYLCATSRDLQGNGYTFGSGTRLTVV.

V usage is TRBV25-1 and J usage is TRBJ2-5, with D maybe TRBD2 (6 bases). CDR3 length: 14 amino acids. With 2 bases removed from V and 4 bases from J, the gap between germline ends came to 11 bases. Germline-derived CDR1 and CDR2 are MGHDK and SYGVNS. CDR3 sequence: CASSEPRLVETQYF. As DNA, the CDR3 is TGTGCCAGCAGTGAACCCCGACTAGTAGAGACCCAGTACTTC.

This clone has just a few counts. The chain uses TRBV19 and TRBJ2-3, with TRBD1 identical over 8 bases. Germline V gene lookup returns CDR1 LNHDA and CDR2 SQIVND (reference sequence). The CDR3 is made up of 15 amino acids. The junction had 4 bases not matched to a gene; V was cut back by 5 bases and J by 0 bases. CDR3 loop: CASSGGQASTDTQYF. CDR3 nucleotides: TGTGCCAGTAGTGGGGGACAGGCTAGCACAGATACGCAGTATTTT.

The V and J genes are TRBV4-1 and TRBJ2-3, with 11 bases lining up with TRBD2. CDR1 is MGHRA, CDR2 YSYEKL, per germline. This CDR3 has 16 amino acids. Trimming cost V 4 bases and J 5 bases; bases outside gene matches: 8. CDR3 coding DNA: TGCGCCAGCAGCCCCGATAGCGGGGGGGCTCAAGATACGCAGTATTTT. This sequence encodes CASSPDSGGAQDTQYF.

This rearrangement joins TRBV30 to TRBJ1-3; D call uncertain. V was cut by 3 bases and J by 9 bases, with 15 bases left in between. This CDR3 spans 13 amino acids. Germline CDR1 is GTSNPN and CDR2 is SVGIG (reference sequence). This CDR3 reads CAWSTSGGGTIYF. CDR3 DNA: TGTGCCTGGAGCACCAGCGGCGGAGGCACCATATATTTT.

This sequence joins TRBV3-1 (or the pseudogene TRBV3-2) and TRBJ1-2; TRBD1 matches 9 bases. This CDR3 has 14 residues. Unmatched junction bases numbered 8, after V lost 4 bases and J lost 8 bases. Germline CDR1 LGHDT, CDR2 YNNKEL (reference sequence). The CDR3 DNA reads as TGTGCCAGCAGCCGCCTGGGGACAGGGCCCGGCTACACCTTC. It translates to CASSRLGTGPGYTF.

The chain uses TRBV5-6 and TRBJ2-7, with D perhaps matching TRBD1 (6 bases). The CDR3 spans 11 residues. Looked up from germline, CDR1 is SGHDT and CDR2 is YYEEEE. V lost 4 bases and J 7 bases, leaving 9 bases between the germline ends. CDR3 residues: CASSVRGEQYF. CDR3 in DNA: TGTGCCAGCAGCGTCAGGGGAGAGCAGTACTTC.

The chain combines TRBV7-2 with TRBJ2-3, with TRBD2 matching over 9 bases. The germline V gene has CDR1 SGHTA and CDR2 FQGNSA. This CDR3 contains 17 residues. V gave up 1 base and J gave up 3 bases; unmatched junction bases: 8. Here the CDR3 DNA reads TGTGCCAGCAGCTTAGTCGCTGCGGGGGGGCCAACAGATACGCAGTATTTT. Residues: CASSLVAAGGPTDTQYF. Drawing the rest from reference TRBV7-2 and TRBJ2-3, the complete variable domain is GAGVSQSPSNKVTEKGKDVELRCDPISGHTALYWYRQSLGQGLEFLIYFQGNSAPDKSGLPSDRFSAERTGGSVSTLTIQRTQQEDSAVYLCASSLVAAGGPTDTQYFGPGTRLTVL.

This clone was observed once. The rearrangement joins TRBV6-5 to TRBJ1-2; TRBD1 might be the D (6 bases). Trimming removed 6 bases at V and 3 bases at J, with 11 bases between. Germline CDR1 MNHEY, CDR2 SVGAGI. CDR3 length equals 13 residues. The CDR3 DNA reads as TGTGCCAGCAGCCTTACAGGGTACTATGGCTACACCTTC. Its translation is CASSLTGYYGYTF.

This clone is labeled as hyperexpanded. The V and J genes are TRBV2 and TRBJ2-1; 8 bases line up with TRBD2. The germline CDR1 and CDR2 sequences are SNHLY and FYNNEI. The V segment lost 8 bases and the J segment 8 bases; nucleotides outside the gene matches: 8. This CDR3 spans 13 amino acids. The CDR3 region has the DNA TGTGCCAGCTACTCGGGAGGGGAGGATGAGCAGTTCTTC. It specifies CASYSGGEDEQFF.

This chain's CDR3 is CSATGQYGYTF. DNA for the CDR3: TGCAGTGCTACGGGACAATATGGCTACACCTTC. The chain couples TRBV20-1 to TRBJ1-2, with D possibly matching TRBD1 (6 bases). The CDR3 consists of 11 residues. CDR1 and CDR2 (germline): DFQATT, SNEGSKA (reference sequence). The V end lost 4 bases, the J end lost 5 bases, and 8 bases lay between the germline ends.

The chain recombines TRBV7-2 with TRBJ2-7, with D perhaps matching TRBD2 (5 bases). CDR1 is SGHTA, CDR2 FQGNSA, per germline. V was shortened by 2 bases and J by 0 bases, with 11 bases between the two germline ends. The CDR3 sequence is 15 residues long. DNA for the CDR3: TGTGCCAGCAGCTTACTGGCGGGCCTCTCCTACGAGCAGTACTTC. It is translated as CASSLLAGLSYEQYF.

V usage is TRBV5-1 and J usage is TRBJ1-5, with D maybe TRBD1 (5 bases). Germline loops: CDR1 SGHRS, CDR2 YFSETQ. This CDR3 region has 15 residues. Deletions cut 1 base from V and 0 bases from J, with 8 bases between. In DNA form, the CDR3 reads TGCGCCAGCAGCTTGACAGGTTCTAGCAATCAGCCCCAGCATTTT. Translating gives CASSLTGSSNQPQHF.

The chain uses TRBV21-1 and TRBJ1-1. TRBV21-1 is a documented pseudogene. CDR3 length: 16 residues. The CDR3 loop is CASSIRGDGLNTEAFF. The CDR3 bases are TGTGCCAGCAGCATACGGGGGGACGGCCTGAACACTGAAGCTTTCTTT.

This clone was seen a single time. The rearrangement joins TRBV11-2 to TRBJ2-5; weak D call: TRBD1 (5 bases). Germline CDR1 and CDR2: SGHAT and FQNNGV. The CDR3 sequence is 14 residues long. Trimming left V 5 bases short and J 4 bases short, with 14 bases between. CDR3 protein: CASSAAGARETQYF. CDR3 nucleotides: TGTGCCAGCAGCGCCGCTGGGGCTCGAGAGACCCAGTACTTC.

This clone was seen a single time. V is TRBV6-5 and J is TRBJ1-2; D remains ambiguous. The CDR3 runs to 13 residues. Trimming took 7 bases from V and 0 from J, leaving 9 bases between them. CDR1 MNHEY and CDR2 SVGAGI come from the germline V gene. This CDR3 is CASTTGTNYGYTF. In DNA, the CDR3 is TGTGCCAGCACCACGGGAACTAACTATGGCTACACCTTC.

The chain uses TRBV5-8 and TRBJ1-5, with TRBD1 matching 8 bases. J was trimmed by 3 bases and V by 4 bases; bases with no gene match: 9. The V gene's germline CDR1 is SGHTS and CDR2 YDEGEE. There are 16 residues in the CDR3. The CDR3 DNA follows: TGTGCCAGCAGCCCGGGACAGGTTCACTCCAATCAGCCCCAGCATTTT. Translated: CASSPGQVHSNQPQHF. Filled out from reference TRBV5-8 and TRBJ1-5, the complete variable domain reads EAGVTQSPTHLIKTRGQQATLRCSPISGHTSVYWYQQALGLGLQFLLWYDEGEERNRGNFPPRFSGRQFPNYSSELNVNALELEDSALYLCASSPGQVHSNQPQHFGDGTRLSIL.

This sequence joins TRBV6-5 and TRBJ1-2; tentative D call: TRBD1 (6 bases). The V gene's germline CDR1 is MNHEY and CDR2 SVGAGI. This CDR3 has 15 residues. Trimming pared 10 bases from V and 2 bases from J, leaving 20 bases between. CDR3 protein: CATRWIRGTNYGYTF. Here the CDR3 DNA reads TGTGCCACTCGGTGGATCAGGGGAACCAACTATGGCTACACCTTC.